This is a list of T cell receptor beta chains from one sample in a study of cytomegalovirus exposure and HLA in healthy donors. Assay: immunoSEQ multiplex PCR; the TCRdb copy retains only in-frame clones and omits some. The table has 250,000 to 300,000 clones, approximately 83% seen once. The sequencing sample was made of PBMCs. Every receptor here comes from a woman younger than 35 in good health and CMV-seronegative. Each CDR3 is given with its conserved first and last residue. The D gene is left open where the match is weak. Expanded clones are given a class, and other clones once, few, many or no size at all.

CAWAQGGKETQYF	TGTGCCTGGGCCCAAGGAGGGAAAGAGACCCAGTACTTC	few	NA	TRBV30	TRBJ2-5
CASSQGVQRGTDTQYF	TGTGCCAGCAGCCAAGGCGTTCAGCGGGGCACAGATACGCAGTATTTT	NA	NA	TRBV4-2	TRBJ2-3
CASSGTGEAGELFF	TGTGCCAGCAGTGGGACAGGGGAGGCCGGGGAGCTGTTTTTT	few	TRBD1	TRBV2	TRBJ2-2
CASSETEETQYF	TGCGCCAGCAGTGAGACAGAAGAGACCCAGTACTTC	few	NA	TRBV10-2	TRBJ2-5
CSYRGSYSYNEQFF	TGCAGCTACAGGGGCTCCTACTCCTACAATGAGCAGTTCTTC	once	TRBD1	TRBV29-1	TRBJ2-1
CASSLRRERTEAFF	TGTGCCAGCAGCCTCCGACGGGAACGGACTGAAGCTTTCTTT	few	NA	TRBV7-2	TRBJ1-1
CASSVGAGYSYEQYF	TGTGCCAGCAGCGTAGGTGCAGGGTACTCCTACGAGCAGTACTTC	NA	NA	TRBV9	TRBJ2-7
CASSFGGGPYEQYF	TGTGCCAGCAGCTTCGGGGGGGGCCCCTACGAGCAGTACTTC	NA	TRBD2	TRBV5-4	TRBJ2-7
CASSSGQGGQPQHF	TGTGCCAGCAGTTCGGGACAGGGTGGGCAGCCCCAGCATTTT	NA	TRBD1	TRBV28	TRBJ1-5
CASSLGGESYEQYF	TGTGCCAGCAGCTTAGGAGGTGAATCCTACGAGCAGTACTTC	NA	NA	TRBV11-3	TRBJ2-7
CASSPITGQVETQYF	TGTGCCAGCAGCCCTATAACGGGACAGGTGGAGACCCAGTACTTC	NA	TRBD1	TRBV4-2	TRBJ2-5
CASRAGATTNTEAFF	TGTGCCAGCCGGGCGGGGGCGACTACGAACACTGAAGCTTTCTTT	NA	NA	TRBV6-4	TRBJ1-1
CASSQIPGVSNSYEQYF	TGCGCCAGCAGCCAGATACCGGGGGTGAGTAACTCCTACGAGCAGTACTTC	once	NA	TRBV4-3	TRBJ2-7
CASGGDRHHEQYF	TGTGCCAGCGGAGGGGACAGGCACCACGAGCAGTACTTC	NA	TRBD1	TRBV6-5	TRBJ2-7
CASSIGGPPHNEQFF	TGTGCCAGCAGCATCGGGGGGCCCCCCCACAATGAGCAGTTCTTC	NA	NA	TRBV7-2	TRBJ2-1
CRRGAKNIQYF	TGCCGCAGGGGAGCCAAAAACATTCAGTACTTC	NA	NA	TRBV20-1	TRBJ2-4
CASSYSTGTSYEQYF	TGTGCCAGCAGTTACTCGACAGGGACCTCCTACGAGCAGTACTTC	NA	TRBD1	TRBV6-5	TRBJ2-7
CASSFRDYGYTF	TGTGCCAGCAGCTTTCGAGATTATGGCTACACCTTC	few	NA	TRBV7-9	TRBJ1-2
CASSQRPGQPYNEQFF	TGTGCCAGCAGCCAACGACCGGGACAGCCCTACAATGAGCAGTTCTTC	NA	TRBD1	TRBV14	TRBJ2-1
CASSLWADYGYTF	TGCGCCAGCAGCCTTTGGGCTGACTATGGCTACACCTTC	NA	NA	TRBV5-1	TRBJ1-2
CASSLAGDLSNQPQHF	TGTGCCAGCAGTCTCGCGGGGGATCTAAGCAATCAGCCCCAGCATTTT	NA	NA	TRBV6-4	TRBJ1-5
CASSLWTGGSYEQYF	TGTGCCAGCAGTCTTTGGACAGGGGGCTCCTACGAGCAGTACTTC	NA	TRBD1	TRBV7-2	TRBJ2-7
CASSMGTGTDTQYF	TGTGCCAGTAGTATGGGGACAGGGACAGATACGCAGTATTTT	few	TRBD1	TRBV19	TRBJ2-3
CASSRVGGFGDQPQHF	TGTGCCAGCAGTAGGGTCGGGGGGTTCGGTGATCAGCCCCAGCATTTT	NA	NA	TRBV6-6	TRBJ1-5
CSVVGEQGSTDTQYF	TGCAGCGTTGTTGGGGAACAGGGTAGCACAGATACGCAGTATTTT	NA	NA	TRBV29-1	TRBJ2-3
CASSQSEPFRDYEQYF	TGTGCCAGCAGCCAATCCGAACCTTTCCGGGATTACGAGCAGTACTTC	NA	NA	TRBV5-4	TRBJ2-7
CASSLYRGLSLGSYEQYF	TGTGCCAGCAGTTTATACAGGGGACTGAGCTTGGGCTCCTACGAGCAGTACTTC	once	NA	TRBV27	TRBJ2-7
CASRPGLAGGGDEQFF	TGCGCCAGCCGACCCGGACTAGCGGGAGGGGGGGATGAGCAGTTCTTC	few	TRBD2	TRBV5-1	TRBJ2-1
CASSPRTGWQPQHF	TGTGCCAGCAGTCCCAGGACAGGTTGGCAGCCCCAGCATTTT	NA	TRBD1	TRBV28	TRBJ1-5
CASTHWWRTDTQYF	TGTGCCAGCACCCACTGGTGGAGGACAGATACGCAGTATTTT	NA	NA	TRBV13	TRBJ2-3
CASSLMTADNEQFF	TGCGCCAGCAGCTTAATGACAGCTGACAATGAGCAGTTCTTC	NA	NA	TRBV5-1	TRBJ2-1
CSFFDRDIAEAFF	TGCAGCTTCTTCGACAGGGATATCGCTGAAGCTTTCTTT	NA	TRBD1	TRBV29-1	TRBJ1-1
CASSGLAGFGNEQFF	TGTGCCAGCAGCGGACTAGCGGGTTTCGGTAATGAGCAGTTCTTC	NA	TRBD2	TRBV2	TRBJ2-1
CASSLYRGENTEAFF	TGTGCCAGCAGCTTATACAGGGGAGAGAACACTGAAGCTTTCTTT	NA	TRBD1	TRBV7-2	TRBJ1-1
CASSLFRDLGTQYF	TGTGCCAGCAGTTTATTCAGGGATCTGGGGACCCAGTACTTC	NA	NA	TRBV27	TRBJ2-5
CSVDLRTDTQYF	TGCAGCGTTGATCTGAGAACAGATACGCAGTATTTT	NA	NA	TRBV29-1	TRBJ2-3
CASSLAGGLDQPQHF	TGTGCCAGCAGTTTAGCGGGGGGGCTAGATCAGCCCCAGCATTTT	NA	NA	TRBV27	TRBJ1-5
CASSTTSGTYEQYF	TGTGCCAGCTCGACGACTAGCGGAACCTACGAGCAGTACTTC	NA	TRBD2	TRBV18	TRBJ2-7
CASSERGQALQETQYF	TGTGCCAGCAGTGAAAGGGGACAGGCGCTACAAGAGACCCAGTACTTC	NA	TRBD1	TRBV2	TRBJ2-5
CASSLGTGDNEQFF	TGCGCCAGCAGCTTGGGGACAGGGGATAATGAGCAGTTCTTC	NA	TRBD1	TRBV5-1	TRBJ2-1
CASSSPSTAGGQETQYF	TGTGCCAGCAGTTCCCCCTCAACAGCGGGGGGGCAAGAGACCCAGTACTTC	NA	TRBD2	TRBV28	TRBJ2-5
CASSFPDRGETQYF	TGTGCCAGCAGTTTCCCTGACAGGGGGGAGACCCAGTACTTC	NA	TRBD1	TRBV28	TRBJ2-5
CASSIDRGVSGGAQYF	TGTGCCAGTAGTATAGATCGTGGGGTTAGCGGGGGTGCGCAGTATTTT	NA	TRBD2	TRBV19	TRBJ2-3
CASSGGRSGNYEQYF	TGTGCCAGCAGCGGGGGGAGATCCGGGAACTACGAGCAGTACTTC	NA	NA	TRBV5-6	TRBJ2-7
CASSPGGTTNYGYTF	TGTGCCAGCAGCCCGGGGGGGACAACGAACTATGGCTACACCTTC	NA	NA	TRBV7-6	TRBJ1-2
CASRAIFLRQNTEAFF	TGTGCCAGCAGGGCAATCTTTTTGAGGCAGAACACTGAAGCTTTCTTT	NA	NA	TRBV27	TRBJ1-1
CATSNSIGNQPQHF	TGTGCCACCAGCAACAGTATCGGCAATCAGCCCCAGCATTTT	NA	NA	TRBV15	TRBJ1-5
CASSYRGREAFF	TGTGCCAGCAGTTACAGGGGTCGTGAAGCTTTCTTT	few	TRBD1	TRBV28	TRBJ1-1
CASSLTGIAQETQYF	TGCGCCAGCAGCTTAACAGGGATAGCTCAAGAGACCCAGTACTTC	NA	NA	TRBV5-1	TRBJ2-5
CASSPLDKTTSATSYEQYF	TGTGCCAGCTCACCACTGGACAAGACGACTAGCGCCACCTCCTACGAGCAGTACTTC	NA	TRBD2	TRBV18	TRBJ2-7
CASSAGTAPGGTEAFF	TGTGCCAGCAGCGCGGGGACCGCCCCCGGGGGCACTGAAGCTTTCTTT	NA	NA	TRBV13	TRBJ1-1
CSFPGQPQHF	TGCAGCTTCCCGGGGCAGCCCCAGCATTTT	few	NA	TRBV29-1	TRBJ1-5
CASSYEADYGYTF	TGTGCCAGCAGTTACGAGGCAGACTATGGCTACACCTTC	few	NA	TRBV6-5	TRBJ1-2